Following are 12 T cell receptor beta chains from one sample sequenced in a study of cytomegalovirus exposure and HLA in healthy donors. Use of 60 Vbeta and 13 Jbeta primers characterized the PCR. This table comes from immunoSEQ multiplex PCR, and its TCRdb copy is limited to in-frame clones, with some not included. In the table there are under 200,000 clones, roughly 84% of which are singletons. The material sequenced was PBMCs. These receptors originate from a young man in good health and CMV-seronegative.

The CDR3 here is CSVGMAPSGTGSGKNIQYF. Here the CDR3 DNA reads TGCAGCGTTGGAATGGCGCCCTCCGGGACAGGATCGGGCAAAAACATTCAGTACTTC. The rearrangement uses TRBV29-1 and TRBJ2-4, with 8 bases matching TRBD1. Germline CDR1 is SQVTM and CDR2 is ANQGSEA. The CDR3 loop spans 19 amino acids. Unmatched junction bases numbered 20, after V lost 4 bases and J lost 3 bases.

This chain links TRBV19 with TRBJ2-2; possibly TRBD2 for D (6 bases). V was pared by 3 bases and J by 5 bases, with 25 bases between. The germline V gene has CDR1 LNHDA and CDR2 SQIVND (reference sequence). This CDR3 region has 19 residues. DNA of the CDR3: TGTGCCAGTAGTATCCTCCCGCGCGCGGAGGGCCTTCGGACCGGGGAGCTGTTTTTT. Amino acids: CASSILPRAEGLRTGELFF.

This clone occurred a few times. V is TRBV7-2 and J is TRBJ2-1, with D possibly matching TRBD2 (7 bases). The CDR3 totals 14 residues. Trimming took 5 bases from V and 16 from J, leaving 24 bases between them. Germline V lookup: CDR1 SGHTA, CDR2 FQGNSA. The CDR3: CASSQERRGGARFF. The CDR3 DNA reads TGTGCCAGCAGCCAAGAAAGGAGGGGGGGCGCCCGCTTCTTC. The full variable domain, rest sourced from reference TRBV7-2 and TRBJ2-1, is GAGVSQSPSNKVTEKGKDVELRCDPISGHTALYWYRQSLGQGLEFLIYFQGNSAPDKSGLPSDRFSAERTGGSVSTLTIQRTQQEDSAVYLCASSQERRGGARFFGPGTRLTVL.

This chain joins TRBV7-3 and TRBJ2-3; 7 bases fit TRBD2. V lost 1 base, J lost 3 bases, and 4 bases stayed unmatched. In germline, CDR1 is SGHTA, CDR2 FQGTGA. The CDR3 consists of 15 residues. CDR3 amino acids: CASSLRGEGTDTQYF. For the CDR3, the DNA is TGTGCCAGCAGCTTAAGGGGGGAGGGGACAGATACGCAGTATTTT.

The chain recombines TRBV4-3 with TRBJ2-1, with TRBD1 matching over 11 bases. The CDR3 covers 17 residues. The V segment lost 0 bases and the J segment 6 bases; nucleotides outside the gene matches: 7. Germline CDR1 and CDR2: LGHNA and YSLEER. Here the CDR3 DNA reads TGCGCCAGCAGCCAAGATCCAGGGACAGGGGGTGGCAATGAGCAGTTCTTC. Amino acid sequence: CASSQDPGTGGGNEQFF.

The V call is TRBV30, the J call TRBJ2-3, with 7 bases aligning to TRBD2. With 1 base clipped from V and 2 bases from J, the junction kept 6 bases outside the gene matches. Per germline, CDR1 GTSNPN and CDR2 SVGIG (reference sequence). The CDR3 is 15 residues long. The CDR3: CAWSEGLPNTDTQYF. The CDR3, as DNA: TGTGCCTGGAGTGAGGGACTACCCAACACAGATACGCAGTATTTT. Complete variable domain (other parts from reference TRBV30 and TRBJ2-3): SQTIHQWPATLVQPVGSPLSLECTVEGTSNPNLYWYRQAAGRGLQLLFYSVGIGQISSEVPQNLSASRPQDRQFILSSKKLLLSDSGFYLCAWSEGLPNTDTQYFGPGTRLTVL.

In DNA, the CDR3 is TGTGCCAGCAGCTTGGAGTGGAGCGAGCAGTACTTC. Its translation: CASSLEWSEQYF. The rearrangement links TRBV5-6 to TRBJ2-7, with D uncertain. Trimming left V 0 bases short and J 6 bases short, with 7 bases between. This CDR3 region has 12 residues. Germline loops: CDR1 SGHDT, CDR2 YYEEEE.

V is TRBV5-1 and J is TRBJ2-5; D perhaps matches TRBD2 (7 bases). CDR3 size: 13 residues. CDR1 and CDR2 from the germline V gene are SGHRS and YFSETQ. With 5 bases removed from V and 1 base from J, the gap between germline ends came to 9 bases. The CDR3 region is CASRGGAQETQYF. The CDR3 bases are TGCGCCAGCAGAGGGGGGGCCCAAGAGACCCAGTACTTC.

The rearrangement joins TRBV11-2 to TRBJ1-2; 10 nucleotides agree with TRBD1. The CDR3 loop spans 17 amino acids. Germline trimming cut 1 base from V and 4 bases from J; bases unmatched to any gene: 9. CDR1 is SGHAT, CDR2 FQNNGV, per germline. The CDR3 DNA reads TGTGCCAGCAGCTTAGGAGTTAGGACAGGGGGATCCTATGGCTACACCTTC. Its translation is CASSLGVRTGGSYGYTF.

The chain has TRBV6-4 and TRBJ2-3; the match to TRBD2 covers 8 bases. Unmatched junction bases numbered 6, after V lost 3 bases and J lost 4 bases. Germline CDR1 reads MRHNA; CDR2 reads SNTAGT. The CDR3 runs 15 residues. The DNA for the CDR3 is TGTGCCAGCAGTGAACTAGCGGAGGGCTCAGATACGCAGTATTTT. Translated: CASSELAEGSDTQYF.

This chain uses TRBV28 with TRBJ1-3; the D is unclear. CDR1 and CDR2 (germline): MDHEN, SYDVKM. CDR3 length: 13 amino acids. V was pared by 3 bases and J by 4 bases, with 7 bases between. CDR3 coding DNA: TGTGCCAGCAGTTTTCGTGAGGGAAACACCATATATTTT. This encodes CASSFREGNTIYF.

This clone was seen a few times. J is TRBJ2-5 and V is TRBV7-8; 10 bases match TRBD1. Germline CDR1 reads SGHVS; CDR2 reads FQNEAQ. The junction had 10 bases not matched to a gene; V was cut back by 6 bases and J by 3 bases. The CDR3 has 16 amino acids. The CDR3 here is CASSFQPGQGKETQYF. CDR3 DNA sequence: TGTGCCAGCAGTTTCCAACCGGGACAGGGGAAAGAGACCCAGTACTTC.